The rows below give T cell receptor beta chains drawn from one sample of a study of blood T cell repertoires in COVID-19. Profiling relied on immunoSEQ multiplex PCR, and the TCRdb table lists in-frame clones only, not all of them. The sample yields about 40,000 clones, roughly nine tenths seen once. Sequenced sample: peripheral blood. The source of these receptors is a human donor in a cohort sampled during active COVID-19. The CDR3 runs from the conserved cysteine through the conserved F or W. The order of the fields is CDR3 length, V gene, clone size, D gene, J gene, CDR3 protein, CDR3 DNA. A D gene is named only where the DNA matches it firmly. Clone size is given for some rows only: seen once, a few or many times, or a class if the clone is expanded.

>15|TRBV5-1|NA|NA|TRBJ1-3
CASSLGQSSGNTIYF
TGCGCCAGCAGCTTGGGACAGAGCTCTGGAAACACCATATATTTT
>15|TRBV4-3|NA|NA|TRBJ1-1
CASSQGQALMGEAFF
TGCGCCAGCAGCCAAGGACAGGCCCTTATGGGCGAAGCTTTCTTT
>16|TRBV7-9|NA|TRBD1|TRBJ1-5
CASSTYRGGGNQPQHF
TGTGCCAGCAGCACATACAGGGGCGGGGGCAATCAGCCCCAGCATTTT
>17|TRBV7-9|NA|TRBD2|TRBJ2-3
CASSQITTSGGSDTQYF
TGTGCCAGCAGCCAAATAACGACTAGCGGGGGTTCGGATACGCAGTATTTT
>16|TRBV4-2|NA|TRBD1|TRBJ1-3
CASSQVQGALGNTIYF
TGTGCCAGCAGCCAAGTTCAGGGGGCGCTTGGAAACACCATATATTTT
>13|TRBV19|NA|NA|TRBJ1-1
CASSQGENTEAFF
TGTGCCAGTAGCCAAGGGGAGAACACTGAAGCTTTCTTT
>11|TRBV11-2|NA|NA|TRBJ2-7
CASSLGLEQYF
TGTGCCAGCAGCTTAGGGCTCGAGCAGTACTTC
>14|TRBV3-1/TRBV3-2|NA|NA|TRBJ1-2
CASSQDQGYYGYTF
TGTGCCAGCAGCCAAGACCAGGGATACTATGGCTACACCTTC
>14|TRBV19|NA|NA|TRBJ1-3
CASRTDSSGNTIYF
TGTGCCAGTAGGACGGACAGCTCTGGAAACACCATATATTTT
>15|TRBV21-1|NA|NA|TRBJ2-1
CASSRKTGEDNEQFF
TGTGCCAGCAGCAGAAAGACAGGCGAGGACAATGAGCAGTTCTTC
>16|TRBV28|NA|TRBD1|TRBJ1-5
CASSPWTGSGNQPQHF
TGTGCCAGCAGTCCATGGACAGGGTCTGGCAATCAGCCCCAGCATTTT
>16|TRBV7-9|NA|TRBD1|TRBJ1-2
CASSTGTGSDWNGYTF
TGTGCCAGCAGCACCGGGACAGGGTCCGATTGGAATGGCTACACCTTC
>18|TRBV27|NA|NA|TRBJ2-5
CASSQYLWRGEGLETQYF
TGTGCCAGCAGCCAATACCTCTGGAGGGGGGAGGGTTTGGAGACCCAGTACTTC
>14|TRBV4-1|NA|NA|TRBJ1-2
CASSPRELNYGYTF
TGCGCCAGCAGCCCGAGAGAGTTAAACTATGGCTACACCTTC
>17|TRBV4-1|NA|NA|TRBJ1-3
CASSQDTGGRAGNTIYF
TGCGCCAGCAGCCAAGACACGGGGGGCAGGGCTGGAAACACCATATATTTT
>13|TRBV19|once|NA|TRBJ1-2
CASRGAELYGYTF
TGTGCCAGTCGGGGGGCAGAGCTCTATGGCTACACCTTC
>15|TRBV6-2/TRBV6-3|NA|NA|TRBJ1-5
CASSYSRGPNQPQHF
TGTGCCAGCAGTTACTCGAGAGGGCCAAATCAGCCCCAGCATTTT
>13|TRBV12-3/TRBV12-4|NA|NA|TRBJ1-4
CAGSQPTNEKLFF
TGTGCCGGCTCGCAACCAACTAATGAAAAACTGTTTTTT
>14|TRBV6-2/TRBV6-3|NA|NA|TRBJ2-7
CASSFTTPASEQYF
TGTGCCAGCAGTTTCACTACCCCGGCCTCCGAGCAGTACTTC
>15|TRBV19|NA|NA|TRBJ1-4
CASSPSGRGWEKLFF
TGTGCCAGTTCTCCTTCGGGAAGGGGGTGGGAAAAACTGTTTTTT
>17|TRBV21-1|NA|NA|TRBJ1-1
CASSLRTGGANCTEAFF
TGTGCCAGCAGCCTACGGACAGGGGGCGCGAATTGTACTGAAGCTTTCTTT
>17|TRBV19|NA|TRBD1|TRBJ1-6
CASQDRELSSYNSPLHF
TGTGCCAGCCAGGACAGGGAATTAAGCTCCTATAATTCACCCCTCCACTTT
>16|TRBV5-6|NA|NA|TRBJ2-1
CASSLAGFFSYNEQFF
TGTGCCAGCAGCTTGGCCGGTTTTTTCTCCTACAATGAGCAGTTCTTC
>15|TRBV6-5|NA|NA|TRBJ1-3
CATVGLSSSGNTIYF
TGTGCCACCGTCGGTCTCTCTAGCTCTGGAAACACCATATATTTT
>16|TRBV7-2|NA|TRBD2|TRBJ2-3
CASSLGGGANGDTQYF
TGTGCCAGCAGCTTAGGCGGGGGGGCCAATGGAGATACGCAGTATTTT
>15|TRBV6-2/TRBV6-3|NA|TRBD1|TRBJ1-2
CASSSRQGTLYGYTF
TGTGCCAGCAGTTCACGACAGGGCACCCTCTATGGCTACACCTTC
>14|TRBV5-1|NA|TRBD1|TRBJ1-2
CASSLRGLKDGYTF
TGCGCCAGCAGCTTAAGGGGGCTTAAGGATGGCTACACCTTC
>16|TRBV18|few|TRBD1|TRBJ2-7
CASSPRTGESSYEQYF
TGTGCCAGCTCACCCCGGACAGGGGAGAGTTCCTACGAGCAGTACTTC
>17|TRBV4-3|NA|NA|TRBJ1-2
CASSQEMQGMNSYGYTF
TGCGCCAGCAGCCAAGAGATGCAGGGAATGAATTCCTATGGCTACACCTTC
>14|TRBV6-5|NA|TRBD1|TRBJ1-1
CASSSHRGGTEAFF
TGTGCCAGCAGTTCGCACAGGGGTGGCACTGAAGCTTTCTTT
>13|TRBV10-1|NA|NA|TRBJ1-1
CASSEWQNTEAFF
TGCGCCAGCAGTGAGTGGCAGAACACTGAAGCTTTCTTT
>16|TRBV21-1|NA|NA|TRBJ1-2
CASSTRQGLGFYGYTF
TGTGCCAGCAGCACACGACAGGGCCTAGGTTTCTATGGCTACACCTTC
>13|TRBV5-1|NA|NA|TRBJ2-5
CASSPVGAETQYF
TGCGCCAGCAGCCCCGTAGGGGCTGAGACCCAGTACTTC
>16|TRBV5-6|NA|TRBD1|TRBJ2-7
CASSSDRGEGSYEQYF
TGTGCCAGCAGTTCTGACAGGGGGGAAGGTTCCTACGAGCAGTACTTC
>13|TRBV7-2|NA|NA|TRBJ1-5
CASSFERAGPQHF
TGTGCCAGCAGCTTCGAGAGGGCCGGGCCCCAGCATTTT
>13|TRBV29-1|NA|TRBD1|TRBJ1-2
CSVGTGSNYGYTF
TGCAGCGTGGGGACAGGGAGTAACTATGGCTACACCTTC